This T cell receptor (beta chain) comes out of a study of blood T cell repertoires in COVID-19 (TCRdb year 2020). About the full investigation: Samples covering the acute and convalescent phases of COVID-19 were provided by collaborators in the United States, Italy and Spain. The dataset comprised deeply sampled blood TCRbeta repertoires from subjects exposed to, actively infected with, or recovered from COVID-19. The material from the prospective study consisted of cDNA or gDNA derived from T cells, B-cell-depleted T cells, or PBMCs. Sample metadata almost always included a de-identified subject ID, COVID-19 status, age in years and sex. Where available, HLA class I and class II types were taken from metadata supplied by the sample provider and were not determined by assay-based typing. The repertoires were released in a freely available public database intended as a resource for research on the immune response to SARS-CoV-2. The samples were drawn from two sources: the first 160 participants of the ongoing ImmuneRACE study, and over 1,000 subjects contributed by 6 global collaborators.

V drops 1 base and J drops 4 bases, leaving 19 bases in between. Reading from cysteine to phenylalanine, the CDR3 counts 18 amino acids. Only the CDR3 region is kept as DNA, spanning 54 bases read in frame from base 1. CDR1 is given as SGHAT and CDR2 as FQNNGV, both from the germline V gene. The immunoSEQ Assay, a bias-controlled multiplex PCR, was used to amplify TCRbeta CDR3 regions from genomic DNA. In the original analysis: The number of nucleated cells in each sample was estimated from the amplification of reference gene primers within the assay. Sequence reads were collapsed and filtered to measure the absolute abundance of every unique TCRbeta CDR3 rearrangement. For each sample, productive Simpson clonality was calculated as the square root of Simpson's diversity index over productive rearrangements. Drawn from immuneACCESS, this table holds only the in-frame rearrangements with V and J called that TCRdb kept. Clones are partly lost; checked studies trace under half to an unresolved V gene and leave the rest unexplained. The D gene and trimming were derived from the DNA, and the V and J assignments and clone size from that table. For this sample there are some 310,000 clones; roughly 90% appear just once. The ten largest clones take up around 0.96% of the sample.

On this clone itself: Its target antigen remains unknown. The sample holds no much larger clone one base away, and base qualities are not on file.

One collaborating source in Seattle enrolled patients during active infection and followed them longitudinally through the course of disease. The collaborating institutions used their own protocols to collect whole blood in K2EDTA tubes. For TCRbeta analysis, collaborators shipped samples as frozen whole blood, isolated PBMCs, or DNA extracted from either of those sample types. Here is what the overall study found, with its caveats: How much clinical and demographic metadata was included differed by source and by participant, and the metadata was provided uncurated.

Sample: peripheral blood. The sequence came from a woman in her thirties or forties with COVID-19, enrolled during active disease. Recombination joined TRBV11-2 with TRBJ1-4, and possibly TRBD1, on 6 matching bases. Here is the DNA: TGTGCCAGCAGCTTAGTTTCCGGTCACCAGGGGTTTAATGAAAAACTGTTTTTT. Its coded protein is CASSLVSGHQGFNEKLFF. With all but the CDR3 taken from the reference TRBV11-2 and TRBJ1-4 genes, the full variable domain is: EAGVAQSPRYKIIEKRQSVAFWCNPISGHATLYWYQQILGQGPKLLIQFQNNGVVDDSQLPKDRFSAERLKGVDSTLKIQPAKLEDSAVYLCASSLVSGHQGFNEKLFFGSGTQLSVL.